A selection of T cell receptor beta chains follows, all from one sample in a study of T cell responses to AZD1222 COVID-19 vaccine. Profiling relied on immunoSEQ multiplex PCR, and the TCRdb table lists in-frame clones only, not all of them. The data contain about 120,000 clones, 80% to 95% of them singletons. The starting material was peripheral blood, obtained on day 0 of AZD1222 vaccination. Receptors were obtained from an adult in good health. Both conserved end residues are trimmed from each CDR3.

TRBJ1-6	TRBV7-2	ASSLAALRGGNSPLH
TRBJ2-3	TRBV7-2	ASSPISGGSADTQY
TRBJ2-1	TRBV30	AWSVRGVVGNEQF
TRBJ1-5	TRBV6-6	ASSYPGSDQPQH
TRBJ2-7	TRBV6-2/TRBV6-3	ASSYRDGLYEQY
TRBJ2-7	TRBV29-1	SVLGGGRAYEQY
TRBJ1-1	TRBV27	ASKGDRPLRNTEAF
TRBJ2-6	TRBV7-2	ASSYSTVSGANVLT
TRBJ2-1	TRBV4-1	ASSQGRQTGYNEQF
TRBJ1-6	TRBV5-1	ASSMGAGSPLH
TRBJ2-7	TRBV4-1	ASSQDTRISYRALYEQY
TRBJ2-4	TRBV5-5	ASSLLGAKNIQY
TRBJ1-6	TRBV6-5	ASSYSAGRGSPLH
TRBJ1-1	TRBV5-4	ASSFQGSTEAF
TRBJ2-7	TRBV30	AWSVWDRYSYEQY
TRBJ1-1	TRBV4-3	ASSQMTGMNTEAF
TRBJ1-2	TRBV10-1	ASPNVHRDSRIRGYT
TRBJ2-5	TRBV7-8	ASSEQETQY
TRBJ2-2	TRBV6-2/TRBV6-3	ASSAPGFRDGTGELF
TRBJ2-1	TRBV6-2/TRBV6-3	ASSYPRDEQF
TRBJ2-7	TRBV20-1	SARDKDEQY
TRBJ1-5	TRBV14	ASSQGSGAQPQH
TRBJ1-2	TRBV25-1	ASSWGLGYT
TRBJ1-5	TRBV24-1	ATSQDSNQPQH
TRBJ1-1	TRBV7-2	ASSSNRGQMNTEAF
TRBJ1-1	TRBV7-2	ASSSTRGMNTEAF
TRBJ1-1	TRBV7-2	ASSLERRGGAF
TRBJ1-6	TRBV18	ASSPKGGDSPLH
TRBJ1-1	TRBV7-2	ASSTTWGGTEAF
TRBJ2-1	TRBV24-1	ATSAAKASNYNEQF
TRBJ1-1	TRBV7-2	ASSLALANTEAF
TRBJ2-1	TRBV5-5	ASSWTFQEHNEQF
TRBJ1-5	TRBV28	ASSLLQGIQPQH
TRBJ2-1	TRBV27	ASSFSGEQF